Below, 13 T cell receptor beta chains from the same sample are listed, as sequenced in a study of Tregs in tolerant kidney transplant recipients. The nonmyeloablative bone marrow transplants came from related graft donors, with transient mixed chimerism. This table comes from immunoSEQ multiplex PCR, and its TCRdb copy is limited to in-frame clones, with some not included. Recorded for this sample: around 10,000 clones. The sequencing used CD8+ T cells from blood (PBMCs), collected 24 months after the transplant. These receptors all come from a human patient who received a combined kidney and bone marrow transplant. Some of these T cells may belong to the graft donor.

Concerning this clone itself: The read gets to within 3 residues of the CDR3 end, and the germline J gene fills in the rest. This rearrangement joins TRBV5-1 to TRBJ2-5; D uncertain. Trimming took 1 base from V and 5 from J, leaving 9 bases between them. The CDR3 sequence is 13 residues long. Germline V gives CDR1 SGHRS, CDR2 YFSETQ. Incomplete CDR3 DNA: TGCGCCAGCAGCTTGCACTTATCGGAGACC. Protein product: CASSLHLSET. From start to end, the CDR3 is CASSLHLSETQYF.

As regards this clone: The read is 3 residues too short to cover the CDR3 end, so that end is filled in from the germline J gene. The rearrangement links TRBV19 to TRBJ2-2; 7 bases map to TRBD2. This CDR3 comprises 15 residues. Germline CDR1 is LNHDA and CDR2 is SQIVND (reference sequence). The junction had 6 bases not matched to a gene; V was cut back by 7 bases and J by 1 base. CDR3 DNA, as far as it was read: TGTGCCAGTATCGATAGCGGGCAGAACACCGGGGAG. It encodes CASIDSGQNTGE. The full CDR3 protein reads CASIDSGQNTGELFF.

In the case of this clone: The read ends 3 residues before the CDR3 terminus; that terminus is restored from the germline J gene. The chain recombines TRBV7-8 with TRBJ2-7; no clear D gene. The CDR3 length is 14 residues. V shed 5 bases and J shed 0 bases, with 11 bases lying between them. CDR1 and CDR2 (germline): SGHVS, FQNEAQ. CDR3 sequence reads: CASSSPRSSYEQYF. The sequenced CDR3 bases are TGTGCCAGCAGCAGTCCTAGATCCTCCTACGAG.

For this clone: The read terminates 3 residues before the CDR3 end, so the remaining end is supplied by the germline J gene. The chain combines TRBV11-2 with TRBJ2-1, with D unresolved. Trimming pared 1 base from V and 3 bases from J, leaving 7 bases between. This CDR3 region has 14 residues. Germline CDR1 SGHAT, CDR2 FQNNGV. CDR3 bases read: TGTGCCAGCAGCTTAGGGGCGAGCTACAATGAG. It encodes CASSLGASYNE. The full CDR3 reads CASSLGASYNEQFF.

A remark on this clone: The CDR3 end is not reached by the read, which stops 3 residues before it; the germline J gene fills it in. The chain joins TRBV16 to TRBJ2-3; D might be TRBD2 (6 bases). Germline assignment: CDR1 KGHSY and CDR2 FQNENV. The CDR3 has 14 residues. V was cut by 3 bases and J by 0 bases, with 7 bases left in between. The CDR3 sequence: CASSQEGSTDTQYF. The sequenced part of the CDR3 DNA is TGTGCCAGCAGCCAGGAGGGTAGCACAGATACG. Variable domain in full (rest from reference TRBV16 and TRBJ2-3): GEEVAQTPKHLVRGEGQKAKLYCAPIKGHSYVFWYQQVLKNEFKFLISFQNENVFDETGMPKERFSAKCLPNSPCSLEIQATKLEDSAVYFCASSQEGSTDTQYFGPGTRLTVL.

In regard to this clone: One end of the junction is discordant with germline, which a read error may explain. The read ends 3 residues before the CDR3 terminus; that terminus is restored from the germline J gene. The rearrangement uses TRBV2 and TRBJ1-1; perhaps TRBD1 as D (6 bases). This CDR3 has 16 amino acids. Germline assignment: CDR1 SNHLY and CDR2 FYNNEI. The CDR3 loop is CASREAAGAPLTEAFF. The CDR3 DNA, read in part, is TGTGCCAGCAGGGAAGCCGCGGGGGCCCCACTCACTGAA.

For this clone: The read ends 3 residues early relative to the CDR3; the germline J gene fills the gap. The rearrangement links TRBV16 to TRBJ1-5, with D unclear. The CDR3 extends over 16 amino acids. V dropped 0 bases and J dropped 0 bases, with 9 bases sitting between them. Germline loops: CDR1 KGHSY, CDR2 FQNENV. The CDR3 is CASSQSGGFSNQPQHF. The CDR3 DNA, read in part, is TGTGCCAGCAGCCAATCGGGCGGGTTTAGCAATCAGCCC.

CDR3 bases read: TGTGCCAGCATTTTTAGCGGGAGTGGAGAAACTGAG. Translating gives CASIFSGSGETE. The whole CDR3 region reads CASIFSGSGETEQFF. This sequence joins TRBV2 and TRBJ2-1; 9 nucleotides align to TRBD2. The missing CDR3 end, 3 residues past where the read stops, is filled in from the germline J gene. Germline V gene sequence: CDR1 SNHLY, CDR2 FYNNEI. The CDR3 covers 15 residues. Losses at the gene ends were 7 bases for V and 9 bases for J; bases not matched to a gene: 13.

Concerning this clone: Read data end 3 residues before the CDR3 end; the end is taken from the germline J gene. V usage is TRBV7-9 and J usage is TRBJ1-4; D is unclear. Germline V gives CDR1 SEHNR, CDR2 FQNEAQ (reference sequence). Trimming cost V 2 bases and J 3 bases, with 10 bases left between them. The CDR3 has 15 residues. CDR3 bases read: TGTGCCAGCAGCTTAAATGCGGCCCCTAATGAAAAA. It encodes CASSLNAAPNEK. The full CDR3 reads CASSLNAAPNEKLFF.

Note on this clone: The CDR3 end is not reached by the read, which stops 3 residues before it; the germline J gene fills it in. The J gene is TRBJ1-5, the V gene TRBV13; D unresolved. The V end was cut by 3 bases, the J end by 6 bases, with 6 bases between. Looked up from germline, CDR1 is PRHDT and CDR2 is FYEKMQ (reference sequence). The CDR3 spans 12 residues. CDR3 DNA, as far as it was read: TGTGCCAGCAGCTTCAACGGTCAGCCC. Protein: CASSFNGQP. The full CDR3 reads CASSFNGQPQHF.

To note about this clone: With the read ending 3 residues before the CDR3 end, the germline J gene is used to fill in that end. The chain joins TRBV11-2 to TRBJ2-7; D could derive from TRBD1 or TRBD2 (6 bases each). Germline CDR1 SGHAT, CDR2 FQNNGV. The CDR3 contains 14 residues. V lost 3 bases and J 0 bases, leaving 9 bases between the germline ends. The CDR3 bases that were read are TGTGCCAGCAGCTTTGGAGGGGGCTCCTACGAG. Amino acid sequence: CASSFGGGSYE. From start to end, the CDR3 is CASSFGGGSYEQYF. Variable domain in full (rest from reference TRBV11-2 and TRBJ2-7): EAGVAQSPRYKIIEKRQSVAFWCNPISGHATLYWYQQILGQGPKLLIQFQNNGVVDDSQLPKDRFSAERLKGVDSTLKIQPAKLEDSAVYLCASSFGGGSYEQYFGPGTRLTVT.

About this clone itself: The read stops 3 residues short of the end of the CDR3; the missing end is completed from the germline J gene. This chain uses TRBV5-1 with TRBJ2-1, with 8 positions matching TRBD2. Germline V gene lookup returns CDR1 SGHRS and CDR2 YFSETQ. This CDR3 has 13 residues. Unmatched junction bases numbered 4, after V lost 4 bases and J lost 7 bases. The covered CDR3 bases are TGCGCCAGCAGCGCGGGACTAGGGAATGAG. Protein sequence: CASSAGLGNE. The whole CDR3 sequence is CASSAGLGNEQFF.

Remarks on this clone: The sequenced fragment ends 3 residues before the CDR3 boundary, so the rest is inferred from the germline J gene. V is TRBV19 and J is TRBJ2-7; 7 positions match TRBD2. The CDR3 runs 15 residues. Germline CDR1 and CDR2: LNHDA and SQIVND (reference sequence). Losses at the gene ends were 3 bases for V and 0 bases for J; bases not matched to a gene: 5. The sequenced CDR3 bases are TGTGCCAGTAGTATTGACGGCGGGAGCTCCTACGAG. This codes for CASSIDGGSSYE. The full CDR3 reads CASSIDGGSSYEQYF.